The 3 T cell receptor beta chains below all came from one sample that was sequenced in a study of blood T cell repertoires in COVID-19. Assay: immunoSEQ multiplex PCR; the TCRdb copy retains only in-frame clones and omits some. In the table there are 15,000 to 20,000 clones, roughly four fifths of which are singletons. The specimen was peripheral blood. The receptors were sampled from a woman in her 70s with active COVID-19.

The chain couples TRBV21-1 to TRBJ1-6; the table assigns TRBD1, which was not confirmed against the DNA. TRBV21-1 is termed a pseudogene. This CDR3 is built from 17 residues. The CDR3 nucleotides are TGTGCCAGCAGCAAAGTGGACAGGGGGCTTTATAATTCACCCCTCCACTTT. This encodes CASSKVDRGLYNSPLHF.

This chain links TRBV4-1 with TRBJ2-3; D call uncertain. In germline, CDR1 is MGHRA, CDR2 YSYEKL. The V end was cut by 6 bases, the J end by 0 bases, with 10 bases between. The CDR3 contains 14 residues. The CDR3 nucleotides read TGCGCCAGCAGAACGGCGGCAAGCACAGATACGCAGTATTTT. Translation: CASRTAASTDTQYF.

This chain's CDR3 is CASSSTTGGQTDTQYF. CDR3 DNA: TGTGCCAGCAGCTCGACAACAGGGGGCCAGACAGATACGCAGTATTTT. V usage is TRBV3-1 (or the pseudogene TRBV3-2) and J usage is TRBJ2-3; 9 nucleotides agree with TRBD1. V lost 5 bases, J lost 3 bases, and 9 bases stayed unmatched. Germline V gives CDR1 LGHDT, CDR2 YNNKEL (reference sequence). This CDR3 contains 16 residues.